The 10 T cell receptor beta chains below come from one sample, sequenced in a study of tumor and adjacent non-tumor tissue in lung cancer. The template was RNA from unsorted bulk tissue. A modified ARM-PCR protocol with three rounds of nested PCR amplified TCRbeta. TCRdb redid the calling of the multiplex PCR reads with MiXCR, one entry per CDR3 protein. The sample comprises under 250,000 distinct CDR3 sequences, 60% to 75% of which are singletons, and almost 25% rests with the top ten. What was sequenced was lung tumor tissue. These receptors all come from a man in his fifties or sixties with non-small cell lung cancer.

In the case of this clonotype: Given a much more abundant clone one base away, this may be a read error. This chain joins TRBV12-5 and TRBJ1-2; D ambiguous. CDR3 size: 11 residues. CDR1 LGHNT and CDR2 FRNRAP come from the germline V gene. Written as DNA, the CDR3 is TGTGCTAATGGTTTGGATTCAGGCCCCACCTTC. Translation: CANGLDSGPTF.

This sequence joins TRBV20-1 and TRBJ2-5, with D maybe TRBD2 (6 bases). Germline V lookup: CDR1 DFQATT, CDR2 SNEGSKA (reference sequence). Trimming pared 3 bases from V and 5 bases from J, leaving 13 bases between. This CDR3 comprises 13 residues. CDR3 region: CSARGGKGETQYF. The CDR3, as DNA: TGCAGTGCTAGGGGGGGTAAGGGGGAGACCCAGTACTTC.

This clonotype turned up a few times. This chain connects TRBV6-2 or TRBV6-3 to TRBJ2-3; tentatively, D is TRBD2 (7 bases). With 2 bases removed from V and 7 bases from J, the gap between germline ends came to 19 bases. This CDR3 is 16 amino acids long. Germline-derived CDR1 and CDR2 are MNHEY and SVGEGT. For the CDR3, the DNA is TGTGCCAGCAGTTACGGGGGGGCAGTGCCTGGCAATACGCAGTATTTT. This translates into CASSYGGAVPGNTQYF.

About this clonotype: One base away lies a much larger clone, so this may be a sequencing read error. V usage is TRBV20-1 and J usage is TRBJ2-7; 7 bases agree with TRBD2. The V segment lost 4 bases and the J segment 1 base; nucleotides outside the gene matches: 10. The V gene's germline CDR1 is DFQATT and CDR2 SNEGSKA (reference sequence). This CDR3 is built from 15 residues. The CDR3 spells CSAKSRASGSYEQYF. CDR3 nucleotides: TGCAGTGCTAAATCTAGGGCTAGCGGATCCTACGAGCAGTACTTC.

Of note for this clonotype: The conserved final phenylalanine or tryptophan is absent from the CDR3, which likely points to a read error. The CDR3 nucleotides are TGTGCCAGCAGCTTTTTAAGGGGTCCGCATGGCTACACCTTG. Translating gives CASSFLRGPHGYTL. The chain joins TRBV13 to TRBJ1-2, with D perhaps TRBD1 (5 bases). The V and J ends lost 3 bases and 6 bases respectively, with 14 bases between them. CDR1 PRHDT and CDR2 FYEKMQ come from the germline V gene (reference sequence). The CDR3 is made up of 14 amino acids.

The chain has TRBV19 and TRBJ2-6; D unresolved. Trimming took off 0 bases at V and 2 bases at J, with 8 bases between the two ends. There are 16 residues in the CDR3. Germline CDR1 reads LNHDA; CDR2 reads SQIVND (reference sequence). CDR3 region: CASSIDVVAGANVLTF. DNA for the CDR3: TGTGCCAGTAGTATAGATGTTGTGGCTGGGGCCAACGTCCTGACTTTC.

As concerns this clonotype: It may be a read error: a sequence one base away is much more abundant. The chain has TRBV29-1 and TRBJ2-1; D is uncertain. The germline V gene encodes CDR1 SQVTM and CDR2 ANQGSEA. The CDR3 consists of 14 residues. V was clipped by 3 bases and J by 2 bases, with 11 bases between them. This CDR3 is CSVEGDQTYNEQFF. DNA of the CDR3: TGCAGCGTTGAGGGTGACCAAACCTACAATGAGCAGTTCTTC.

As for this clonotype: At one boundary the junction diverges from the germline segment, which might be a read error. The V gene is TRBV10-3, the J gene TRBJ2-7, with 8 bases matching TRBD1. Germline V gene data show CDR1 as ENHRY and CDR2 as SYGVKD. This CDR3 spans 12 amino acids. The CDR3 here is CTISESGQEQCF. The CDR3 DNA is TGTACCATCAGTGAGTCGGGACAGGAGCAGTGCTTC.

In regard to this clonotype: This may arise from a read error, as a much more abundant clone is one base away. V usage is TRBV29-1 and J usage is TRBJ2-2; D might be TRBD2 (5 bases). Germline-derived CDR1 and CDR2 are SQVTM and ANQGSEA. The CDR3 consists of 13 residues. The CDR3 protein is CSVDRGGTGELLF. The CDR3 DNA sequence: TGCAGCGTTGATCGGGGTGGCACCGGGGAGCTGTTATTT.

For this clonotype: The junction departs from the called germline gene at one end, perhaps through a read error. J is TRBJ2-2 and V is TRBV4-3, with D possibly matching TRBD2 (5 bases). The CDR3 runs 20 residues. Germline CDR1 and CDR2: LGHNA and YSLEER. The CDR3 sequence: CASSQEIWHPNVGNTGKLFF. CDR3 nucleotide sequence: TGCGCCAGCAGCCAAGAAATCTGGCATCCGAATGTGGGGAACACCGGGAAGCTGTTTTTT.